Listed here are 22 T cell receptor beta chains from one sample, sequenced in a study of blood T cell repertoires in COVID-19 (dated by TCRdb to 2020 to 2022). Libraries were constructed by the immunoSEQ multiplex PCR assay. Held by TCRdb, this immuneACCESS table contains in-frame sequences only and omits some clones. Under half of the omission traces to an unresolved V gene where checked; the cause of the rest is unknown. Within this sample are approximately 300,000 clones, with around 85% of them counted one time only. The ten largest clones capture around 4% of the sample. Sequences were obtained from peripheral blood. Receptor source: a woman aged 50 to 60 with active or convalescent COVID-19.

V and J are TRBV27 and TRBJ2-3; 7 nucleotides agree with TRBD1. Germline CDR1 is MNHEY and CDR2 is SMNVEV (reference sequence). J lost 4 bases, V lost 1 base, and 11 bases had no gene match. CDR3 size: 17 residues. The CDR3 coding sequence is TGTGCCAGCAGTTTATTGATGTCGGGGACAGCAGCAGATACGCAGTATTTT. Translation: CASSLLMSGTAADTQYF.

The rearrangement links TRBV5-1 to TRBJ2-2; 8 bases are shared with TRBD1. V lost 4 bases, J lost 7 bases, and 6 bases stayed unmatched. Germline V gene data show CDR1 as SGHRS and CDR2 as YFSETQ. The CDR3 spans 14 residues. In DNA form, the CDR3 reads TGCGCCAGCAGCGGGACAGGTATAGGCGGGGAGCTGTTTTTT. It specifies CASSGTGIGGELFF. Supplemented by reference TRBV5-1 and TRBJ2-2, the full variable domain reads KAGVTQTPRYLIKTRGQQVTLSCSPISGHRSVSWYQQTPGQGLQFLFEYFSETQRNKGNFPGRFSGRQFSNSRSEMNVSTLELGDSALYLCASSGTGIGGELFFGEGSRLTVL.

V is TRBV5-1 and J is TRBJ1-4; D remains unclear. From germline, CDR1 is SGHRS and CDR2 YFSETQ. Trimming pared 1 base from V and 3 bases from J, leaving 7 bases between. There are 14 residues in the CDR3. CDR3: CASSLSVANEKLFF. CDR3 DNA sequence: TGCGCCAGCAGCTTGTCAGTGGCTAATGAAAAACTGTTTTTT.

This chain connects TRBV7-2 to TRBJ2-1; 11 bases align to TRBD2. The CDR3 has 17 residues. V trimming: 1 base; J trimming: 4 bases; junction bases outside the gene matches: 6. Germline V CDR1 and CDR2: SGHTA, FQGNSA. CDR3 loop: CASSLEAGTSGYNEQFF. The CDR3 DNA reads as TGTGCCAGCAGCTTAGAGGCCGGGACTAGCGGTTACAATGAGCAGTTCTTC.

This clone has a single count. The V call is TRBV2, the J call TRBJ2-5; 14 positions agree with TRBD2. V was pared by 5 bases and J by 8 bases, with 10 bases of the junction left unmatched. This CDR3 is built from 16 residues. From germline, CDR1 is SNHLY and CDR2 FYNNEI. CDR3 loop: CASSRTGTSGSITQYF. The CDR3 DNA is TGTGCCAGCAGTCGAACTGGGACTAGCGGGAGTATCACCCAGTACTTC.

This clone turned up a few times. The rearrangement links TRBV28 to TRBJ2-7; possibly TRBD1 for D (6 bases). In germline, CDR1 is MDHEN, CDR2 SYDVKM. Trimming took off 6 bases at V and 2 bases at J, with 8 bases between the two ends. The CDR3 loop spans 12 amino acids. This CDR3 reads CASSRQAYEQYF. CDR3 DNA sequence: TGTGCCAGCAGCAGACAGGCCTACGAGCAGTACTTC.

The chain links TRBV7-2 to TRBJ2-7; D possibly corresponds to TRBD2 (5 bases). There are 14 residues in the CDR3. From germline, CDR1 is SGHTA and CDR2 FQGNSA. The V and J ends lost 5 bases and 0 bases respectively, with 11 bases between them. The CDR3 sequence is CASSPWTSSYEQYF. The CDR3 DNA follows: TGTGCCAGCAGCCCCTGGACTTCCTCCTACGAGCAGTACTTC.

The chain combines TRBV19 with TRBJ2-2; 8 bases are a match to TRBD2. Germline CDR1 LNHDA, CDR2 SQIVND (reference sequence). V lost 3 bases to trimming and J lost 1 base; unmatched junction nucleotides: 7. The CDR3 length is 17 residues. The CDR3 here is CASSMAGGGENTGELFF. The CDR3 bases are TGTGCCAGTAGTATGGCGGGGGGAGGGGAGAACACCGGGGAGCTGTTTTTT.

The rearrangement links TRBV5-6 to TRBJ1-4, with 11 bases identical to TRBD1. The ends lost 6 bases at V and 8 bases at J; junction bases unmatched: 12. CDR1 is SGHDT and CDR2 is YYEEEE in the germline V gene. This CDR3 comprises 16 residues. The CDR3, as DNA: TGTGCCAGCACCAGGACAGGGGGCTCTATTTACGAAAAACTGTTTTTT. Translating it yields CASTRTGGSIYEKLFF.

The chain joins TRBV9 to TRBJ2-2; the D gene is possibly TRBD2 (6 bases). V lost 4 bases, J lost 7 bases, and 14 bases lay in between. This CDR3 comprises 14 residues. Germline V gives CDR1 SGDLS, CDR2 YYNGEE. CDR3 protein: CASSSRTGDGELFF. CDR3 nucleotide sequence: TGTGCCAGCAGCTCTAGGACGGGAGACGGGGAGCTGTTTTTT.

J is TRBJ1-6 and V is TRBV30, with D hard to call. The CDR3 runs to 13 residues. Trimming shortened V by 0 bases and J by 10 bases, and 10 bases separated the two germline ends. Germline-derived CDR1 and CDR2 are GTSNPN and SVGIG (reference sequence). The CDR3 loop is CAWSVFGRSPLHF. Written as DNA, the CDR3 is TGTGCCTGGAGTGTATTTGGGAGATCACCCCTCCACTTT. Full variable domain (remainder filled in from reference TRBV30 and TRBJ1-6): SQTIHQWPATLVQPVGSPLSLECTVEGTSNPNLYWYRQAAGRGLQLLFYSVGIGQISSEVPQNLSASRPQDRQFILSSKKLLLSDSGFYLCAWSVFGRSPLHFGNGTRLTVT.

The table lists this clone with a few counts. The chain carries TRBV12-3 or TRBV12-4 and TRBJ2-3; D is uncertain. The CDR3 runs 13 residues. Trimming left V 3 bases short and J 11 bases short, with 15 bases between. CDR3 DNA sequence: TGTGCCAGCAGTTTCCGACGGAGATACGAGCAGTATTTT. Translating gives CASSFRRRYEQYF.

The V and J genes are TRBV12-3 or TRBV12-4 and TRBJ2-7, with D possibly matching TRBD1 (6 bases). The CDR3 length is 12 residues. The V gene lost 5 bases and the J gene lost 3 bases, with 8 bases spanning the gap. In DNA, the CDR3 is TGTGCCAGCAGTCCGGACAGCTACGAGCAGTACTTC. Its translation is CASSPDSYEQYF.

The rearrangement joins TRBV27 to TRBJ2-2; possible D gene TRBD1, 6 bases. CDR1 and CDR2 from the germline V gene are MNHEY and SMNVEV (reference sequence). There are 15 residues in the CDR3. V was pared by 1 base and J by 5 bases, with 11 bases between. Written as DNA, the CDR3 is TGTGCCAGCAGTTTATTTGCAGGGGTTACCGGGGAGCTGTTTTTT. Encoded protein: CASSLFAGVTGELFF.

The sample holds a few counts of this clone. The chain uses TRBV3-1 (or the pseudogene TRBV3-2) and TRBJ1-6; D gene unclear. Deletions cut 4 bases from V and 6 bases from J, with 13 bases between. The CDR3 loop spans 15 amino acids. CDR1 is LGHDT, CDR2 YNNKEL, per germline (reference sequence). CDR3 sequence (DNA): TGTGCCAGCAGCCGAAGGCACTGGAGTAATTCACCCCTCCACTTT. It codes for CASSRRHWSNSPLHF.

This clone showed up just a few times. J is TRBJ2-3 and V is TRBV10-2; 9 bases are shared with TRBD2. CDR3 length: 15 residues. V shed 4 bases, J shed 2 bases, and the junction held 4 bases outside the gene matches. From germline, CDR1 is WSHSY and CDR2 SAAADI. In DNA, the CDR3 is TGCGCCAGCAGTGTCTTAGCGGGAGCCACAGATACGCAGTATTTT. Translating gives CASSVLAGATDTQYF.

The J gene is TRBJ2-1, the V gene TRBV5-5, with 11 bases fitting TRBD1. There are 15 residues in the CDR3. In germline, CDR1 is SGHKS, CDR2 YYEKEE (reference sequence). V gave up 4 bases and J gave up 4 bases; unmatched junction bases: 4. CDR3 residues: CASSPGQGEYNEQFF. Written as DNA, the CDR3 is TGTGCCAGCAGCCCGGGACAGGGGGAATACAATGAGCAGTTCTTC. The full variable domain, completed using reference TRBV5-5 and TRBJ2-1, is DAGVTQSPTHLIKTRGQQVTLRCSPISGHKSVSWYQQVLGQGPQFIFQYYEKEERGRGNFPDRFSARQFPNYSSELNVNALLLGDSALYLCASSPGQGEYNEQFFGPGTRLTVL.

This chain joins TRBV10-1 and TRBJ2-3; tentatively, D is TRBD1 (6 bases). This CDR3 is 15 amino acids long. The V and J ends lost 6 bases and 1 base respectively, with 14 bases between them. Germline V gene data show CDR1 as WNHNN and CDR2 as SYGVQD (reference sequence). The CDR3 coding sequence is TGCGCCAGCAGCGTCACAGGGAGCCGCACAGATACGCAGTATTTT. Translation gives CASSVTGSRTDTQYF.

The rearrangement uses TRBV2 and TRBJ2-2; weak D call: TRBD2 (6 bases). This CDR3 has 16 residues. The germline V and J ends were trimmed by 6 bases and 3 bases, with 17 bases remaining between them. The germline V gene has CDR1 SNHLY and CDR2 FYNNEI. Here the CDR3 reads CASRLRESWDTGELFF. In nucleotides, the CDR3 is TGTGCCAGCAGGTTACGGGAGAGCTGGGACACCGGGGAGCTGTTTTTT. Full variable domain (missing parts from reference TRBV2 and TRBJ2-2): EPEVTQTPSHQVTQMGQEVILRCVPISNHLYFYWYRQILGQKVEFLVSFYNNEISEKSEIFDDQFSVERPDGSNFTLKIRSTKLEDSAMYFCASRLRESWDTGELFFGEGSRLTVL.

The chain recombines TRBV12-1 with TRBJ1-2; the D call TRBD1 from the table was never checked on the DNA. TRBV12-1 constitutes a pseudogene. The CDR3 has 18 residues. In DNA, the CDR3 is TGTGCCAGCAGCAAAGATATACAGGGGGAGCTAATAACCCGTGGCTACACCTTC. As protein: CASSKDIQGELITRGYTF.

The rearrangement joins TRBV5-4 to TRBJ1-6; D remains ambiguous. In germline, CDR1 is SGHNT, CDR2 YYREEE (reference sequence). This CDR3 comprises 17 residues. The V end lost 0 bases, the J end lost 0 bases, and 10 bases lay between the germline ends. CDR3 region: CASSLGVSGSYNSPLHF. The CDR3 nucleotides are TGTGCCAGCAGCTTGGGGGTGTCGGGCTCCTATAATTCACCCCTCCACTTT.

This rearrangement joins TRBV7-9 to TRBJ1-6, with 8 bases identical to TRBD1. Germline trimming cut 2 bases from V and 6 bases from J; bases unmatched to any gene: 6. Germline V lookup: CDR1 SEHNR, CDR2 FQNEAQ (reference sequence). The CDR3 length is 16 residues. CDR3 residues: CASSLSPTGVNSPLHF. As DNA, the CDR3 is TGTGCCAGCAGCTTAAGTCCGACAGGGGTTAATTCACCCCTCCACTTT.